A selection of T cell receptor beta chains follows, all from one sample in a study of blood T cell repertoires in COVID-19. Clones were read by immunoSEQ multiplex PCR, and TCRdb kept only the in-frame ones, dropping some. The table has 150,000 or so clones, around 84% seen once. Sequences were obtained from peripheral blood. These receptors all stem from a man older than 75 with acute or convalescent COVID-19. Both conserved end residues are part of each CDR3.

v_gene: TRBV7-2; j_gene: TRBJ2-2; CDR3aa: CASSSQVGTGPTGELFF
v_gene: TRBV7-9; j_gene: TRBJ2-6; CDR3aa: CASSLGGDPGSGANVLTF
v_gene: TRBV6-5; j_gene: TRBJ2-7; CDR3aa: CASSQPGRGAYEQYF
v_gene: TRBV7-9; j_gene: TRBJ1-3; CDR3aa: CASRSGAGNTIYF
v_gene: TRBV5-1; j_gene: TRBJ1-4; CDR3aa: CASSPGTGREKLFF
v_gene: TRBV5-1; j_gene: TRBJ2-2; CDR3aa: CASSLVPAGGELNTGELFF
v_gene: TRBV19; j_gene: TRBJ2-5; CDR3aa: CASSYLGLAGRETQYF
v_gene: TRBV19; j_gene: TRBJ1-1; CDR3aa: CASSIDWQGGSLSTEAFF
v_gene: TRBV9; j_gene: TRBJ2-7; CDR3aa: CASSVAAGALHYEQYF
v_gene: TRBV3-1/TRBV3-2; j_gene: TRBJ1-1; CDR3aa: CASSQDLARGSEAFF
v_gene: TRBV4-3; j_gene: TRBJ2-7; CDR3aa: CASSQVATAYEQYF
v_gene: TRBV6-2/TRBV6-3; j_gene: TRBJ2-1; CDR3aa: CASSLYEGANNEQFF
v_gene: TRBV7-3; j_gene: TRBJ2-3; CDR3aa: CASSLPGSGTTSTDTQYF
v_gene: TRBV5-1; j_gene: TRBJ1-2; CDR3aa: CASSLDTNYGYTF
v_gene: TRBV11-3; j_gene: TRBJ2-7; CDR3aa: CASSLGSYEQYF
v_gene: TRBV2; j_gene: TRBJ2-5; CDR3aa: CASSEVDSHQETQYF
v_gene: TRBV9; j_gene: TRBJ1-1; CDR3aa: CASSVVNRGNTEAFF
v_gene: TRBV7-2; j_gene: TRBJ2-7; CDR3aa: CASSLGSETSGQYF
v_gene: TRBV11-2; j_gene: TRBJ2-2; CDR3aa: CASSRGGANTGELFF
v_gene: TRBV5-6; j_gene: TRBJ1-1; CDR3aa: CASSGQINTEAFF
v_gene: TRBV4-1; j_gene: TRBJ1-2; CDR3aa: CASSQEIQRFEGYTF
v_gene: TRBV3-1/TRBV3-2; j_gene: TRBJ2-5; CDR3aa: CASSRWTGGLETQYF
v_gene: TRBV6-2/TRBV6-3; j_gene: TRBJ2-2; CDR3aa: CASSQTGLAGGNTGELFF
v_gene: TRBV12-3/TRBV12-4; j_gene: TRBJ2-5; CDR3aa: CASSLNRQETQYF
v_gene: TRBV4-3; j_gene: TRBJ2-5; CDR3aa: CASSQLSAGGQETQYF
v_gene: TRBV5-4; j_gene: TRBJ2-5; CDR3aa: CASSPPGRGTQETQYF